This TCR beta chain was documented in a study of T-cell reconstitution after alpha-beta-depleted transplantation in children. Overall study findings and caveats: Newly generated T cells supplied most T-cell counts and diversity one year post-transplant. Some patients' high day-60 TCRbeta diversity was attributed to recipient cells surviving conditioning. In patients about two months after transplant, alpha-beta T cells reportedly arose from several hundred expanded graft clones.

This clonotype was counted at least ten times. Its antigen remains unidentified. The germline V and J ends were trimmed by 2 bases and 4 bases, with 11 bases remaining between them. The length of the CDR3 is 14 residues. Germline CDR1 reads MNHEY; CDR2 reads SVGAGI. The TCRbeta library incorporated unique molecular identifiers. TCRdb called the PCR reads again in MiXCR, with one record for every CDR3 protein. The sample shows about 300,000 distinct CDR3 sequences, around 7.3% of them seen only once. The input for sequencing was peripheral blood, taken 360 days after TCRalphabeta/CD19-depleted stem cell transplant. V gene TRBV6-5 combines with J gene TRBJ1-1; no firm D call. The source is a female patient aged 2-15 years who had a stem cell transplant for Fanconi anemia, so the T cells may come from the graft donor. The CDR3 nucleotides read TGTGCCAGCAGTTACGGCTTCCGGGGCACTGAAGCTTTCTTT. Translating gives CASSYGFRGTEAFF.